What follows are 9 T cell receptor beta chains derived from one specimen sequenced in a study of blood T cell repertoires in COVID-19. Assay used: immunoSEQ multiplex PCR; TCRdb lists only in-frame clones, some missing. Among 65,000 to 95,000 clones listed, about 80% were seen once. Sample: peripheral blood. Every receptor here comes from a woman aged 40 to 55 with active or convalescent COVID-19.

The chain uses TRBV5-4 and TRBJ1-2; perhaps TRBD1 as D (5 bases). The CDR3 contains 13 residues. V lost 2 bases and J 3 bases, leaving 8 bases between the germline ends. Germline V CDR1 and CDR2: SGHNT, YYREEE (reference sequence). CDR3 sequence (DNA): TGTGCCAGCAGCTTATCCAGGGACTATGGCTACACCTTC. Translation: CASSLSRDYGYTF. The variable domain in full, with the rest retrieved from reference TRBV5-4 and TRBJ1-2, is ETGVTQSPTHLIKTRGQQVTLRCSSQSGHNTVSWYQQALGQGPQFIFQYYREEENGRGNFPPRFSGLQFPNYSSELNVNALELDDSALYLCASSLSRDYGYTFGSGTRLTVV.

This clone has a handful of counts. V is TRBV7-2 and J is TRBJ2-7, with D hard to call. This CDR3 spans 13 amino acids. The V and J ends lost 2 bases and 1 base respectively, with 6 bases between them. CDR1 SGHTA and CDR2 FQGNSA come from the germline V gene. CDR3 region: CASSLMTSYEQYF. In nucleotides, the CDR3 is TGTGCCAGCAGCTTAATGACATCCTACGAGCAGTACTTC.

The sample holds one count of this clone. The V call is TRBV11-2, the J call TRBJ1-6; TRBD1 might be the D (6 bases). There are 14 residues in the CDR3. CDR1 and CDR2 (germline): SGHAT, FQNNGV. V lost 6 bases and J lost 7, with 13 bases in between. CDR3 coding DNA: TGTGCCAGCAGGCCACACAGGGAAAATTCACCCCTCCACTTT. Encoded protein: CASRPHRENSPLHF.

This clone came up a few times. The chain has TRBV9 and TRBJ1-2, with 8 positions matching TRBD1. Germline V gene data show CDR1 as SGDLS and CDR2 as YYNGEE. The CDR3 loop spans 15 amino acids. V was pared by 1 base and J by 4 bases, with 6 bases of the junction left unmatched. CDR3 DNA: TGTGCCAGCAGCGTATCAGGGGGCACCCCCTATGGCTACACCTTC. Translating it yields CASSVSGGTPYGYTF.

This rearrangement joins TRBV7-2 to TRBJ2-2, with 8 positions matching TRBD1. Germline V lookup: CDR1 SGHTA, CDR2 FQGNSA. There are 15 residues in the CDR3. The V segment lost 2 bases and the J segment 5 bases; nucleotides outside the gene matches: 4. CDR3: CASSLSTGVTGELFF. Written as DNA, the CDR3 is TGTGCCAGCAGCTTATCGACAGGGGTGACCGGGGAGCTGTTTTTT.

The chain has TRBV28 and TRBJ2-2, with D perhaps TRBD1 (6 bases). The CDR3 spans 20 residues. Germline loops: CDR1 MDHEN, CDR2 SYDVKM. With 2 bases removed from V and 1 base from J, the gap between germline ends came to 23 bases. Written as DNA, the CDR3 is TGTGCCAGCAGTTTACTGGAGACAGGTTACCTAGATTGGAACACCGGGGAGCTGTTTTTT. It translates to CASSLLETGYLDWNTGELFF.

The rearrangement links TRBV11-2 to TRBJ1-1; D is unclear. This CDR3 spans 12 amino acids. Germline V gene sequence: CDR1 SGHAT, CDR2 FQNNGV. The germline V and J ends were trimmed by 1 base and 3 bases, with 3 bases remaining between them. The CDR3 loop is CASSLVYTEAFF. CDR3 in DNA: TGTGCCAGCAGCTTAGTATACACTGAAGCTTTCTTT.

The chain links TRBV30 to TRBJ2-3, with a weak D call TRBD2 (7 bases). The germline gives CDR1 GTSNPN, CDR2 SVGIG (reference sequence). Deletions cut 0 bases from V and 2 bases from J, with 18 bases between. The CDR3 runs to 17 residues. The chain's CDR3 is CAWSVRAGGPLTDTQYF. The CDR3 DNA is TGTGCCTGGAGTGTAAGGGCCGGGGGGCCACTCACAGATACGCAGTATTTT. The full variable domain, with the rest looked up from reference TRBV30 and TRBJ2-3, is SQTIHQWPATLVQPVGSPLSLECTVEGTSNPNLYWYRQAAGRGLQLLFYSVGIGQISSEVPQNLSASRPQDRQFILSSKKLLLSDSGFYLCAWSVRAGGPLTDTQYFGPGTRLTVL.

This chain uses TRBV18 with TRBJ2-7; tentative D call: TRBD1 (5 bases). This CDR3 is built from 16 residues. Germline CDR1 KGHSH, CDR2 LQKENI. V lost 3 bases to trimming and J lost 0 bases, with 15 bases between them. The CDR3 DNA is TGTGCCAGCTCACCTTCTATGGACACCAGCTCCTACGAGCAGTACTTC. Amino acids: CASSPSMDTSSYEQYF.